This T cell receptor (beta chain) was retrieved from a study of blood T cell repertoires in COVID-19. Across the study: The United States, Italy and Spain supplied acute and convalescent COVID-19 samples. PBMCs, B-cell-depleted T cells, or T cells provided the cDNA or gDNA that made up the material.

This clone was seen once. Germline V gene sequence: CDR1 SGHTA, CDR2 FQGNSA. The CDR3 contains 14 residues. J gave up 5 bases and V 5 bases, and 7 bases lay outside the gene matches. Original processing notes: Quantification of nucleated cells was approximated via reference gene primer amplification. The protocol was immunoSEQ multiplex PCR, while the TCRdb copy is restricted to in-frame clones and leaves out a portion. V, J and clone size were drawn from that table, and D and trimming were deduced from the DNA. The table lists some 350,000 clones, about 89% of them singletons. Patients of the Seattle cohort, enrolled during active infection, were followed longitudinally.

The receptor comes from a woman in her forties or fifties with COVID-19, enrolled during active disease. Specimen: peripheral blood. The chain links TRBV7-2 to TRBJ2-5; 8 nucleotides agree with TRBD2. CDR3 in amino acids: CASSPAERGETQYF. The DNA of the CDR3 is TGTGCCAGCAGCCCCGCCGAGCGGGGGGAGACCCAGTACTTC.